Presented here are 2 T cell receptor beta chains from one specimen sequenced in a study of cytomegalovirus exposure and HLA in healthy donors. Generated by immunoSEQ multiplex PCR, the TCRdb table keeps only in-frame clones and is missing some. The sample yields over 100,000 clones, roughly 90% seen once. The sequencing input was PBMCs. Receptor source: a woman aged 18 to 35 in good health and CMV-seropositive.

The CDR3 bases are TGTGCCAGCAGCTTATGGTTTGAACAGGGGATGCGTTACAATGAGCAGTTCTTC. It translates to CASSLWFEQGMRYNEQFF. The V gene is TRBV11-2, the J gene TRBJ2-1; 7 bases are shared with TRBD1. Per the germline V gene, CDR1 is SGHAT and CDR2 is FQNNGV. The trim removed 2 bases at V and 4 bases at J, leaving 14 bases unmatched. The CDR3 has 18 residues.

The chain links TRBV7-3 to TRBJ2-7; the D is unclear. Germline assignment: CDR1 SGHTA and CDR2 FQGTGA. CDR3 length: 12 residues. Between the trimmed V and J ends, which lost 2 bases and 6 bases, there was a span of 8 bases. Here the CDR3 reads CASSLEEGEQYF. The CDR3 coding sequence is TGTGCCAGCAGCTTAGAGGAAGGCGAGCAGTACTTC.